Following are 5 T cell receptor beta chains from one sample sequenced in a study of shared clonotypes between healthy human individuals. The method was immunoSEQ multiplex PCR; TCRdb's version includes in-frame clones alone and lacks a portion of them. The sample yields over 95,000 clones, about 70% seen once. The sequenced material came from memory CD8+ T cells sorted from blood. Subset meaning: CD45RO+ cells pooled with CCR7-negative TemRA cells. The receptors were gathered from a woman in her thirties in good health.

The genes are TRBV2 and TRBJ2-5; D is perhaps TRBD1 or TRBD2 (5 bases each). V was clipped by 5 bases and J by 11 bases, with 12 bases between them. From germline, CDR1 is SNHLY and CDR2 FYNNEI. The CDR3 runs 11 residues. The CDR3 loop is CASSRLGEQYF. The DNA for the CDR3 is TGTGCCAGCAGTCGACTGGGGGAGCAGTACTTC. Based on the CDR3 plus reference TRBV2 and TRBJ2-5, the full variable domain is EPEVTQTPSHQVTQMGQEVILRCVPISNHLYFYWYRQILGQKVEFLVSFYNNEISEKSEIFDDQFSVERPDGSNFTLKIRSTKLEDSAMYFCASSRLGEQYFGPGTRLLVL.

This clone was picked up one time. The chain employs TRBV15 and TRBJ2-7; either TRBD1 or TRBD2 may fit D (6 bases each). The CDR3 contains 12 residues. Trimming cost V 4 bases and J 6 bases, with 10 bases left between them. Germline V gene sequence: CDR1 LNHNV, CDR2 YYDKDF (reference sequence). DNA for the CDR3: TGTGCCACCAGCAAACAGGGAGGCGAGCAGTACTTC. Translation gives CATSKQGGEQYF.

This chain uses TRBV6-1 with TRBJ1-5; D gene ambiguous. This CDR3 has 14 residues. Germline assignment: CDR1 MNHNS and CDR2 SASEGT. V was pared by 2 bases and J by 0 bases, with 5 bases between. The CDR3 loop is CASSEFRSNQPQHF. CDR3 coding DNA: TGTGCCAGCAGTGAATTCCGTAGCAATCAGCCCCAGCATTTT.

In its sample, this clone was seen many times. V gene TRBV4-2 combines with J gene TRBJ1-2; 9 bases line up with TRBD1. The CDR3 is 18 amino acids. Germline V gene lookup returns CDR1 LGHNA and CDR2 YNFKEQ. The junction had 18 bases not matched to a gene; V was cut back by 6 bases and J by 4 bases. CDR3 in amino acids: CASRTSGQGTHHLYGYTF. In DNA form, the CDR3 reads TGTGCCAGCAGGACCTCCGGACAGGGGACCCACCATCTCTATGGCTACACCTTC.

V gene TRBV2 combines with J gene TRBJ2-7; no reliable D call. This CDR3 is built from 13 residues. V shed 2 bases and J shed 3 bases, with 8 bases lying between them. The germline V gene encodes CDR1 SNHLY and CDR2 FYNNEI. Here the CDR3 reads CASSESGHYEQYF. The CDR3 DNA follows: TGTGCCAGCAGTGAATCGGGCCACTACGAGCAGTACTTC.